One sample yielded the 22 T cell receptor beta chains listed below, sequenced in a study of early T cells in non-severe SARS-CoV-2 infection. TCRdb analysed the 5' RACE reads with MiXCR anew, one entry per CDR3 protein. The sample yields tens of thousands of distinct CDR3 sequences, about 8.9% seen once. The sequenced sample consisted of whole blood. Receptors were obtained from an adult who was a healthcare worker with PCR-confirmed SARS-CoV-2 infection or an uninfected control (not recorded which).

This clonotype was counted at least ten times. The chain combines TRBV20-1 with TRBJ2-7; no definite D call. Germline V gives CDR1 DFQATT, CDR2 SNEGSKA (reference sequence). This CDR3 contains 13 residues. V lost 0 bases and J 1 base, leaving 7 bases between the germline ends. The CDR3 sequence is CSARDLASYEQYF. The CDR3 nucleotides read TGCAGTGCTAGAGATCTGGCATCCTACGAGCAGTACTTC.

The CDR3 spells CASSPPGTNYGYTF. The CDR3, as DNA: TGTGCCAGCAGCCCTCCGGGAACTAACTATGGCTACACCTTC. The rearrangement links TRBV7-9 to TRBJ1-2; no firm D call. V lost 5 bases and J lost 0, with 10 bases in between. This CDR3 has 14 amino acids. Germline loops: CDR1 SEHNR, CDR2 FQNEAQ (reference sequence). The whole variable domain, remainder taken from reference TRBV7-9 and TRBJ1-2, is DTGVSQNPRHKITKRGQNVTFRCDPISEHNRLYWYRQTLGQGPEFLTYFQNEAQLEKSRLLSDRFSAERPKGSFSTLEIQRTEQGDSAMYLCASSPPGTNYGYTFGSGTRLTVV.

The chain is built from TRBV6-2 or TRBV6-3 and TRBJ2-7; TRBD2 matches 8 bases. V shed 8 bases, J shed 3 bases, and the junction held 9 bases outside the gene matches. There are 14 residues in the CDR3. From germline, CDR1 is MNHEY and CDR2 SVGEGT. CDR3 nucleotide sequence: TGTGCCAGCGCCCTTAGCGGGACCCGCTACGAGCAGTACTTC. Its protein is CASALSGTRYEQYF.

This clonotype was detected ten times or more. CDR3 DNA: TGTGCCATCCGGACCGGGACAGACGGAAACACCATATATTTT. It translates to CAIRTGTDGNTIYF. The chain recombines TRBV10-3 with TRBJ1-3, with 7 bases fitting TRBD1. CDR1 ENHRY and CDR2 SYGVKD come from the germline V gene. The CDR3 has 14 amino acids. The V and J ends lost 8 bases and 4 bases, in that order; junction bases with no gene match: 8.

This clonotype was recorded at least ten times. The rearrangement links TRBV7-9 to TRBJ2-1; 10 bases map to TRBD2. Trimming took 5 bases from V and 6 from J; bases not matched to a gene: 10. Germline V gene sequence: CDR1 SEHNR, CDR2 FQNEAQ (reference sequence). The CDR3 runs to 16 residues. CDR3 DNA: TGTGCCAGCAGCCCCCCGGTTAGCGGGAGGATCAATGAGCAGTTCTTC. Its protein product is CASSPPVSGRINEQFF.

This clonotype was counted only a few times. This chain links TRBV5-1 with TRBJ2-3; 8 nucleotides agree with TRBD2. The V gene's germline CDR1 is SGHRS and CDR2 YFSETQ. The CDR3 contains 14 residues. V shed 8 bases, J shed 6 bases, and the junction held 11 bases outside the gene matches. CDR3 nucleotides: TGCGCCAGTACACCGGGACTAGTTAGGGATACGCAGTATTTT. This encodes CASTPGLVRDTQYF.

The chain links TRBV29-1 to TRBJ2-7; 9 nucleotides align to TRBD2. The CDR3 loop spans 13 amino acids. Per the germline V gene, CDR1 is SQVTM and CDR2 is ANQGSEA. V dropped 4 bases and J dropped 4; count of bases not matched to a gene: 5. The CDR3, as DNA: TGCAGCGTTGGGGCGGGAGGGTCTTACGAGCAGTACTTC. It encodes CSVGAGGSYEQYF.

This clonotype was counted at least ten times. This sequence joins TRBV6-1 and TRBJ2-2, with 8 bases matching TRBD1. The V gene's germline CDR1 is MNHNS and CDR2 SASEGT. V shed 4 bases, J shed 1 base, and the junction held 5 bases outside the gene matches. This CDR3 region has 16 residues. CDR3 coding DNA: TGTGCCAGCAGTGTTTGGACAGGGTGGAACACCGGGGAGCTGTTTTTT. Residues: CASSVWTGWNTGELFF.

This clonotype came up a few times. The chain employs TRBV11-2 and TRBJ1-2; possible D gene TRBD1, 6 bases. Between the trimmed V and J ends, which lost 1 base and 4 bases, there was a span of 13 bases. Germline loops: CDR1 SGHAT, CDR2 FQNNGV. This CDR3 contains 15 residues. CDR3 nucleotides: TGTGCCAGCAGCTTAGGCGGACAGCGGGTCTATGGCTACACCTTC. Amino acids: CASSLGGQRVYGYTF.

This clonotype appeared many times. The genes are TRBV27 and TRBJ2-3; D unresolved. The CDR3 length is 14 residues. The germline CDR1 and CDR2 sequences are MNHEY and SMNVEV (reference sequence). Trimming pared 2 bases from V and 2 bases from J, leaving 8 bases between. This CDR3 is CASSLMGNTDTQYF. As DNA, the CDR3 is TGTGCCAGCAGTTTAATGGGGAACACAGATACGCAGTATTTT.

At least ten counts were recorded for this clonotype. The gene calls are TRBV7-6 and TRBJ1-2; maybe TRBD1 (6 bases). Trimming took off 1 base at V and 7 bases at J, with 10 bases between the two ends. The CDR3 runs 13 residues. CDR1 SGHVS and CDR2 FNYEAQ come from the germline V gene. The CDR3 coding sequence is TGTGCCAGCAGCTTAGTTGCAGGGGCTGGCTACACCTTC. Translating gives CASSLVAGAGYTF.

This clonotype was detected only a few times. The J gene is TRBJ1-1, the V gene TRBV27; 9 bases map to TRBD1. CDR1 is MNHEY and CDR2 is SMNVEV in the germline V gene (reference sequence). With 7 bases clipped from V and 0 bases from J, the junction kept 6 bases outside the gene matches. CDR3 size: 15 residues. The DNA of the CDR3 is TGTGCCAGCAACAAAGGGACAGGGTTGAACACTGAAGCTTTCTTT. It codes for CASNKGTGLNTEAFF.

In its sample, this clonotype was seen many times. The chain's CDR3 is CATSRSPAVSGANVLTF. Written as DNA, the CDR3 is TGTGCCACCAGCAGATCCCCGGCGGTTTCTGGGGCCAACGTCCTGACTTTC. The chain joins TRBV15 to TRBJ2-6, with D uncertain. Trimming took 2 bases from V and 1 from J, leaving 12 bases between them. The germline V gene encodes CDR1 LNHNV and CDR2 YYDKDF (reference sequence). This CDR3 has 17 amino acids.

This clonotype was found many times. The chain carries TRBV7-2 and TRBJ1-2; D remains unclear. The ends were cut back, 5 bases at V and 2 bases at J, with 18 bases in the middle. Germline V CDR1 and CDR2: SGHTA, FQGNSA. CDR3 length: 16 residues. The CDR3 protein is CASSAAQNFGNYGYTF. CDR3 in DNA: TGTGCCAGCAGCGCAGCCCAAAACTTTGGGAACTATGGCTACACCTTC. Supplemented by reference TRBV7-2 and TRBJ1-2, the full variable domain reads GAGVSQSPSNKVTEKGKDVELRCDPISGHTALYWYRQSLGQGLEFLIYFQGNSAPDKSGLPSDRFSAERTGGSVSTLTIQRTQQEDSAVYLCASSAAQNFGNYGYTFGSGTRLTVV.

This clonotype has just a few counts. The V and J genes are TRBV24-1 and TRBJ1-1; TRBD1 matches at 8 bases. In germline, CDR1 is KGHDR, CDR2 SFDVKD. The CDR3 length is 15 residues. V was clipped by 5 bases and J by 1 base; unmatched bases: 5. The CDR3 loop reads CATSAAGGSNTEAFF. As DNA, the CDR3 is TGTGCCACCAGTGCGGCAGGGGGCTCGAACACTGAAGCTTTCTTT.

The chain recombines TRBV9 with TRBJ2-1; 9 bases are a match to TRBD1. The germline gives CDR1 SGDLS, CDR2 YYNGEE. The V segment lost 2 bases and the J segment 6 bases; nucleotides outside the gene matches: 6. There are 15 residues in the CDR3. The CDR3 protein is CASSVYRGQPNEQFF. In DNA, the CDR3 is TGTGCCAGCAGCGTTTACAGGGGGCAACCCAATGAGCAGTTCTTC.

The chain recombines TRBV20-1 with TRBJ2-3; 9 nucleotides line up with TRBD2. The CDR3 covers 14 residues. Germline V gene lookup returns CDR1 DFQATT and CDR2 SNEGSKA (reference sequence). Unmatched junction bases numbered 7, after V lost 5 bases and J lost 4 bases. This CDR3 reads CSAEASGISDTQYF. The CDR3 nucleotides read TGCAGTGCTGAGGCTAGCGGGATCTCAGATACGCAGTATTTT.

In this sample, this clonotype turned up many times. The chain joins TRBV29-1 to TRBJ2-1; no clear D gene. Looked up from germline, CDR1 is SQVTM and CDR2 is ANQGSEA. Trimming removed 2 bases at V and 4 bases at J, with 6 bases between. The CDR3 is 12 residues long. This chain's CDR3 is CSVEPEYNEQFF. The CDR3 coding sequence is TGCAGCGTTGAACCGGAGTACAATGAGCAGTTCTTC.

The sample holds many counts of this clonotype. CDR3 bases: TGCAGCGTAGGACTAGCGGGAGGGTGGCAGTTCTTC. Protein sequence: CSVGLAGGWQFF. The chain carries TRBV29-1 and TRBJ2-1; 15 positions match TRBD2. The CDR3 is made up of 12 amino acids. The ends lost 6 bases at V and 12 bases at J; junction bases unmatched: 3. Per germline, CDR1 SQVTM and CDR2 ANQGSEA.

By share, this clonotype ranks as medium-sized. The chain employs TRBV27 and TRBJ1-2; weak D call: TRBD1 (6 bases). The germline V gene encodes CDR1 MNHEY and CDR2 SMNVEV (reference sequence). Trimming took off 2 bases at V and 3 bases at J, with 25 bases between the two ends. The CDR3 extends over 19 amino acids. CDR3 sequence reads: CASSLDGTLPGAPDYGYTF. The CDR3 DNA reads as TGTGCCAGCAGTTTAGACGGAACCCTACCGGGGGCGCCGGACTATGGCTACACCTTC.

The CDR3 sequence: CASKLTASSYEQYF. In nucleotides, the CDR3 is TGTGCCAGCAAACTCACAGCCAGCTCCTACGAGCAGTACTTC. The gene calls are TRBV6-5 and TRBJ2-7; D is ambiguous. The CDR3 sequence is 14 residues long. Trimming cost V 7 bases and J 0 bases, with 13 bases left between them. Germline V lookup: CDR1 MNHEY, CDR2 SVGAGI.

This clonotype was counted at least ten times. The rearrangement links TRBV7-9 to TRBJ1-4, with 8 bases lining up with TRBD1. The V gene end was trimmed by 2 bases and the J gene end by 6 bases; junction bases not matched to a gene: 5. In germline, CDR1 is SEHNR, CDR2 FQNEAQ (reference sequence). The CDR3 is 15 amino acids. This CDR3 is CASSLTGGRDEKLFF. The CDR3 coding sequence is TGTGCCAGCAGCTTAACAGGGGGGAGAGATGAAAAACTGTTTTTT.